Listed below are T cell receptor beta chains from one sample, sequenced in a study of T cells in Graves' hyperthyroidism and ophthalmopathy. TCRdb processed the multiplex PCR reads anew with MiXCR; each CDR3 protein has one entry. The table lists around 490,000 distinct CDR3 sequences, 15% to 20% of them singletons. Sequencing used blood. All receptors come from a man aged 35 to 55 with Graves' ophthalmopathy. The CDR3 runs from the conserved cysteine through the conserved F or W. Fields, in order: D gene, J gene, clone size, V gene, CDR3 protein, CDR3 DNA. The D gene is left open where the match is weak. The listing skips clone size in some rows; elsewhere it reads once, few, many or a size class.

D: TRBD2; J: TRBJ2-7; size: -; V: TRBV6-2/TRBV6-3; CDR3: CASTWTSDYEQYF; DNA: TGTGCCAGCACCTGGACTAGCGACTACGAGCAGTACTTC
D: -; J: TRBJ1-2; size: many; V: TRBV2; CDR3: CASSEALGRPYGYTF; DNA: TGTGCCAGCAGTGAAGCGCTAGGGAGACCTTATGGCTACACCTTC
D: TRBD1; J: TRBJ1-2; size: many; V: TRBV5-1; CDR3: CASSVDRGVEGYTF; DNA: TGCGCCAGCAGCGTCGACAGGGGAGTTGAAGGCTACACCTTC
D: -; J: TRBJ2-5; size: many; V: TRBV5-4; CDR3: CASRPALAQETQYF; DNA: TGTGCCAGCAGACCGGCACTAGCACAAGAGACCCAGTACTTC
D: -; J: TRBJ2-1; size: -; V: TRBV7-8; CDR3: CASSLGGGRGEQFF; DNA: TGTGCCAGCAGCTTGGGGGGGGGGCGGGGTGAGCAGTTCTTC
D: -; J: TRBJ2-5; size: few; V: TRBV20-1; CDR3: CSASPHRGIQETQYF; DNA: TGCAGTGCCAGCCCCCACCGAGGGATCCAAGAGACCCAGTACTTC
D: TRBD1; J: TRBJ1-6; size: -; V: TRBV29-1; CDR3: CSVAGGLGSPLHF; DNA: TGCAGCGTTGCAGGGGGCCTGGGTTCACCCCTCCACTTT
D: TRBD1; J: TRBJ2-1; size: many; V: TRBV6-1; CDR3: CASSDRRKGQLLRDEQFF; DNA: TGTGCCAGCAGTGATCGCCGGAAGGGACAGTTGCTTCGGGATGAGCAGTTCTTC
D: -; J: TRBJ2-6; size: -; V: TRBV3-1; CDR3: CASSQDRGPSAF; DNA: TGTGCCAGCAGCCAAGATCGTGGCCCATCGGCTTTC
D: TRBD2; J: TRBJ2-3; size: many; V: TRBV6-1; CDR3: CASSETSGVGTDTQYF; DNA: TGTGCCAGCAGTGAGACTAGCGGGGTAGGGACAGATACGCAGTATTTT
D: -; J: TRBJ2-1; size: few; V: TRBV28; CDR3: CASSGGAPVEQFF; DNA: TGTGCCAGCAGTGGGGGAGCGCCAGTAGAGCAGTTCTTC
D: TRBD1; J: TRBJ1-5; size: -; V: TRBV20-1; CDR3: CSAARGPGQPQHF; DNA: TGCAGTGCTGCTAGGGGGCCGGGTCAGCCCCAGCATTTT
D: TRBD2; J: TRBJ2-1; size: few; V: TRBV6-1; CDR3: CASSPKTSGDNEQFF; DNA: TGTGCCAGCAGTCCGAAGACTAGCGGGGACAATGAGCAGTTCTTC
D: -; J: TRBJ1-2; size: -; V: TRBV20-1; CDR3: CSASVNYGYTF; DNA: TGCAGTGCTAGTGTAAACTATGGCTACACCTTC
D: -; J: TRBJ2-1; size: many; V: TRBV18; CDR3: CASSPLAIEQFF; DNA: TGTGCCAGCTCACCACTTGCGATTGAGCAGTTCTTC
D: TRBD2; J: TRBJ2-3; size: many; V: TRBV5-1; CDR3: CASSLETSGTSTDTQYF; DNA: TGCGCCAGCAGCTTGGAAACTAGCGGTACTAGCACAGATACGCAGTATTTT
D: -; J: TRBJ2-7; size: few; V: TRBV11-2; CDR3: CASSPPGLGNEQYF; DNA: TGTGCCAGCAGCCCCCCCGGGTTAGGGAACGAGCAGTACTTC
D: TRBD2; J: TRBJ2-1; size: few; V: TRBV20-1; CDR3: CSARDNRLAGGPSSYNEQFF; DNA: TGCAGTGCTAGAGATAATCGACTAGCGGGGGGCCCTAGCTCCTACAATGAGCAGTTCTTC
D: -; J: TRBJ2-7; size: many; V: TRBV6-6; CDR3: CASSYGFRTETYEQYF; DNA: TGTGCCAGCAGTTACGGGTTCCGGACTGAGACCTACGAGCAGTACTTC
D: TRBD1; J: TRBJ1-1; size: -; V: TRBV11-2; CDR3: CASSANRGGTEAFF; DNA: TGTGCCAGCAGCGCTAACAGGGGTGGAACTGAAGCTTTCTTT
D: -; J: TRBJ2-3; size: -; V: TRBV6-1; CDR3: CASSEGVATTHTDTQYF; DNA: TGTGCCAGCAGTGAAGGTGTAGCAACGACCCACACAGATACGCAGTATTTT
D: -; J: TRBJ1-4; size: -; V: TRBV12-3/TRBV12-4; CDR3: CASSFRRGNERLFF; DNA: TGTGCCAGCAGTTTCAGGAGGGGTAATGAAAGACTGTTTTTT
D: TRBD2; J: TRBJ2-3; size: many; V: TRBV20-1; CDR3: CSAGGGIRTDTQYF; DNA: TGCAGTGCTGGGGGGGGTATTCGGACAGATACGCAGTATTTT
D: -; J: TRBJ2-7; size: -; V: TRBV3-1; CDR3: CASSQERQYF; DNA: TGTGCCAGCAGCCAAGAACGGCAGTACTTC
D: -; J: TRBJ1-5; size: -; V: TRBV5-1; CDR3: CASSPLGVGASNQPQHF; DNA: TGCGCCAGCAGCCCGCTCGGAGTTGGGGCTAGCAATCAGCCCCAGCATTTT
D: -; J: TRBJ1-1; size: many; V: TRBV5-6; CDR3: CASSLAVGPNTEAFF; DNA: TGTGCCAGCAGCTTGGCGGTAGGACCGAACACTGAAGCTTTCTTT
D: TRBD2; J: TRBJ2-1; size: -; V: TRBV20-1; CDR3: CSARSDLAGGTYNEQFF; DNA: TGCAGTGCTAGATCGGACCTAGCGGGGGGAACCTACAATGAGCAGTTCTTC
D: TRBD1; J: TRBJ2-7; size: many; V: TRBV12-3/TRBV12-4; CDR3: CASSLSGTGVEQYF; DNA: TGTGCCAGCAGTTTATCAGGGACAGGGGTCGAGCAGTACTTC
D: TRBD2; J: TRBJ2-1; size: once; V: TRBV12-3/TRBV12-4; CDR3: CASSTTPGLGHYNEQFF; DNA: TGTGCCAGCAGTACTACCCCGGGACTAGGACACTACAATGAGCAGTTCTTC
D: -; J: TRBJ1-5; size: -; V: TRBV12-3/TRBV12-4; CDR3: CASSRQDLQPQHF; DNA: TGTGCCAGTTCCCGCCAGGACCTCCAACCCCAGCATTTT
D: -; J: TRBJ1-5; size: -; V: TRBV5-1; CDR3: CASRASSGEGNQPQHF; DNA: TGCGCCAGCAGGGCTAGCTCGGGGGAGGGCAATCAGCCCCAGCATTTT
D: -; J: TRBJ2-7; size: -; V: TRBV20-1; CDR3: CSATQYRANYEQYF; DNA: TGCAGTGCTACCCAATACCGGGCCAACTACGAGCAGTACTTC
D: -; J: TRBJ2-7; size: few; V: TRBV7-6; CDR3: CASSFEQGGEQYF; DNA: TGTGCCAGCAGCTTCGAACAGGGAGGCGAGCAGTACTTC
D: -; J: TRBJ2-3; size: -; V: TRBV6-5; CDR3: CASSYPSVGGGSSGSTDTQYF; DNA: TGTGCCAGCAGTTACCCCAGCGTGGGTGGGGGTAGTAGCGGCAGCACAGATACGCAGTATTTT
D: -; J: TRBJ2-3; size: many; V: TRBV7-2; CDR3: CATLGADSSQYF; DNA: TGTGCCACCTTAGGAGCTGACTCATCGCAGTATTTT
D: TRBD2; J: TRBJ2-3; size: -; V: TRBV11-3; CDR3: CASSPPGGRKDTQYF; DNA: TGTGCCAGCAGCCCCCCCGGGGGGAGAAAGGATACGCAGTATTTT
D: -; J: TRBJ2-3; size: -; V: TRBV4-2; CDR3: CASSQDRGVSRSTDTQYF; DNA: TGTGCCAGCAGCCAAGATCGAGGGGTTTCCCGGAGCACAGATACGCAGTATTTT
D: -; J: TRBJ1-2; size: few; V: TRBV12-3/TRBV12-4; CDR3: CASSTGGIQGTYGYTF; DNA: TGTGCCAGCAGTACGGGGGGCATACAGGGTACCTATGGCTACACCTTC
D: -; J: TRBJ1-5; size: -; V: TRBV19; CDR3: CASSILSVGSNQPQHF; DNA: TGTGCCAGTAGTATACTTTCCGTGGGTTCCAATCAGCCCCAGCATTTT
D: -; J: TRBJ2-3; size: many; V: TRBV3-1; CDR3: CASSQGLTDTQYF; DNA: TGTGCCAGCAGCCAAGGACTCACAGATACGCAGTATTTT
D: TRBD2; J: TRBJ2-5; size: many; V: TRBV20-1; CDR3: CSASPGTSGETQYF; DNA: TGCAGTGCTAGTCCAGGGACTAGCGGCGAGACCCAGTACTTC
D: -; J: TRBJ1-2; size: -; V: TRBV27; CDR3: CASCRSGTWGYTF; DNA: TGTGCCAGCTGCCGATCCGGGACCTGGGGCTACACCTTC
D: TRBD2; J: TRBJ2-3; size: many; V: TRBV28; CDR3: CASSLGGLAGVGDTQYF; DNA: TGTGCCAGCAGTTTGGGGGGACTAGCGGGAGTCGGAGATACGCAGTATTTT
D: -; J: TRBJ2-5; size: few; V: TRBV28; CDR3: CASSFSWGRQETQYF; DNA: TGTGCCAGCAGTTTCTCTTGGGGAAGGCAAGAGACCCAGTACTTC
D: -; J: TRBJ2-7; size: many; V: TRBV2; CDR3: CASDQGRSEQYF; DNA: TGTGCCAGCGACCAGGGGAGATCCGAGCAGTACTTC
D: -; J: TRBJ2-2; size: once; V: TRBV6-5; CDR3: CASSYSVWLGELFF; DNA: TGTGCCAGCAGTTACTCGGTCTGGCTCGGGGAGCTGTTTTTT
D: TRBD1; J: TRBJ1-5; size: few; V: TRBV27; CDR3: CASSLTGDKDSNQPQHF; DNA: TGTGCCAGCAGCCTGACAGGGGATAAGGATAGCAATCAGCCCCAGCATTTT
D: -; J: TRBJ1-1; size: -; V: TRBV5-6; CDR3: CASSVTAGRGEAFF; DNA: TGTGCCAGCAGCGTGACAGCCGGGAGGGGTGAAGCTTTCTTT
D: TRBD2; J: TRBJ2-5; size: many; V: TRBV2; CDR3: CASSRAGGQETQYF; DNA: TGTGCCAGCAGCCGAGCGGGAGGGCAAGAGACCCAGTACTTC